This TCR beta chain was identified during a study of OX40 agonist ivuxolimab in advanced cancers. The overall study: Subjects had a mean age of about 57 years, with a range of roughly 20 to 80; around 83% were male.

Some clones are missing from TCRdb's copy, which holds only in-frame ones; the method was immunoSEQ multiplex PCR. Among about 68,000 clones listed, roughly 83% were seen once. Blood specimens came from baseline, cycle 4 day 1, and cycle 7 day 1. Details on this clone: Its antigen is unknown.

CDR1 is MDHEN, CDR2 SYDVKM, per germline. The CDR3 loop spans 15 amino acids. Deletions cut 6 bases from V and 0 bases from J, with 14 bases between. Study-level findings and limits: A proportion of nonresponders additionally exhibited low normalized T-cell clonal expansion.

The sequences come from CD4+ or CD8+ T cells sorted from blood, collected in a trial of the OX40 agonist ivuxolimab. The receptor was derived from an adult with an advanced solid tumor such as melanoma, head and neck, liver or kidney cancer. The V call is TRBV28, the J call TRBJ1-1; no firm D call. The CDR3 region is CASRRRRVMNTEAFF. As DNA, the CDR3 is TGTGCCAGCAGACGGCGTCGAGTGATGAACACTGAAGCTTTCTTT.